This section outlines one T cell receptor beta chain sequence together with its context. The antigen is unknown. Trimming removed 4 bases at V and 3 bases at J, with 8 bases between. Per the germline V gene, CDR1 is SGDLS and CDR2 is YYNGEE. The CDR3 sequence is 13 residues long. These data belong to a study of T cell responses to AZD1222 COVID-19 vaccine. Study-wide points: Mostly white British, mostly female donors; authors suggested clonal diversity may be underestimated.

Clones were read by immunoSEQ multiplex PCR, and TCRdb kept only the in-frame ones, dropping some. The sample shows 70,000 to 95,000 clones, more than 80% of them seen only once. Sequencing was performed on peripheral blood, taken 28 days after the second AZD1222 dose. The receptor's source is an adult who received the AZD1222 COVID-19 vaccine. J is TRBJ1-5 and V is TRBV9, with TRBD1 as a possible D gene (6 bases). The CDR3 sequence is CASSRTDNQPQHF. CDR3 nucleotides: TGTGCCAGCAGCAGGACAGACAATCAGCCCCAGCATTTT. The full variable domain, with the rest looked up from reference TRBV9 and TRBJ1-5, is DSGVTQTPKHLITATGQRVTLRCSPRSGDLSVYWYQQSLDQGLQFLIQYYNGEERAKGNILERFSAQQFPDLHSELNLSSLELGDSALYFCASSRTDNQPQHFGDGTRLSIL.